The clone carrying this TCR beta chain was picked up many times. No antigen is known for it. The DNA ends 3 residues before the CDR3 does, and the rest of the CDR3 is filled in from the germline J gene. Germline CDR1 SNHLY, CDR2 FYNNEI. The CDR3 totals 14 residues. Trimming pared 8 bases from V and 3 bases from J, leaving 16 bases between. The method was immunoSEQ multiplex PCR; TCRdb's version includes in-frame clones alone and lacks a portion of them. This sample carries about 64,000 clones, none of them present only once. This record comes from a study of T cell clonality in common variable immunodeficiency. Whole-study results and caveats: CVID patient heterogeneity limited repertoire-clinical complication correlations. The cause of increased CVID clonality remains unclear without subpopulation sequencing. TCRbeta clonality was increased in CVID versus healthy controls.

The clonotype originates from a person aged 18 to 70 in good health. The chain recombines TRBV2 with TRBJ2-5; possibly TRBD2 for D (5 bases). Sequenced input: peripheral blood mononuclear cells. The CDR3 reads CASARGSVKETQYF. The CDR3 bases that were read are TGTGCCAGCGCCCGGGGATCAGTTAAAGAGACC.